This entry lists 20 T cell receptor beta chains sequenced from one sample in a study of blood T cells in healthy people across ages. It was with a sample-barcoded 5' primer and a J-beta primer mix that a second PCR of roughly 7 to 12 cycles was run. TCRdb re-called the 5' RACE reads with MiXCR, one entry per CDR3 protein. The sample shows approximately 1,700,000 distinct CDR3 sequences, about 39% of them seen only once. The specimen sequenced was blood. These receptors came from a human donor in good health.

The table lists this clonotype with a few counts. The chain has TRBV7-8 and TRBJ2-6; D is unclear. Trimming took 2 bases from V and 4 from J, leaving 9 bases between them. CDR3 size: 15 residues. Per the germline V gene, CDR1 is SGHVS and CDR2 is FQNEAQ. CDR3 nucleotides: TGTGCCAGCAGCTTAATAAATTCCGGGGCCAACGTCCTGACTTTC. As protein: CASSLINSGANVLTF.

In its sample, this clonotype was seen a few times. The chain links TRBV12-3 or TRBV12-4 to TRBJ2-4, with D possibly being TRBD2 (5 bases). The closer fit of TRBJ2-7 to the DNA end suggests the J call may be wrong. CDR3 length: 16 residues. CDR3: CASSLSGSARSYEQYF. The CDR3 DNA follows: TGTGCCAGCAGCCTAAGCGGATCAGCCCGCTCCTACGAGCAGTACTTC.

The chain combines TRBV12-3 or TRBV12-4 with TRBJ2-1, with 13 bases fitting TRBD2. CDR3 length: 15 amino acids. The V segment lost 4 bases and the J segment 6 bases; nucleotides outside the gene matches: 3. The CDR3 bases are TGTGCCAGCAGTTGTACTAGCGGGGGGGTCAATGAGCAGTTCTTC. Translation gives CASSCTSGGVNEQFF.

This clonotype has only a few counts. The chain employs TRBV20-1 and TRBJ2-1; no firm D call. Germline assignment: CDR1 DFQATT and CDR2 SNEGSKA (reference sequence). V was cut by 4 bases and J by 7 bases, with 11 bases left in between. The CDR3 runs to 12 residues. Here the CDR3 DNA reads TGCAGTGCTAAGGGTGCGTTTAATGAGCAGTTCTTC. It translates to CSAKGAFNEQFF.

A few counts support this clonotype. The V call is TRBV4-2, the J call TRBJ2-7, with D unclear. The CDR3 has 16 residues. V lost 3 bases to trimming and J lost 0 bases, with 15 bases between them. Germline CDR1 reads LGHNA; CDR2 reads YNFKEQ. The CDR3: CASSQAPGQTSYEQYF. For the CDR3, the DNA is TGTGCCAGCAGCCAGGCCCCCGGGCAGACCTCCTACGAGCAGTACTTC.

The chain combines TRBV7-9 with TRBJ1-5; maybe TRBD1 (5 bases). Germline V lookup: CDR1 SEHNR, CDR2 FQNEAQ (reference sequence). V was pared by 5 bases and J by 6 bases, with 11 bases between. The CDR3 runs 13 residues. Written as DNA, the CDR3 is TGTGCCAGCAGCAGGGGAGAGGGTCAGCCCCAGCATTTT. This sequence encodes CASSRGEGQPQHF.

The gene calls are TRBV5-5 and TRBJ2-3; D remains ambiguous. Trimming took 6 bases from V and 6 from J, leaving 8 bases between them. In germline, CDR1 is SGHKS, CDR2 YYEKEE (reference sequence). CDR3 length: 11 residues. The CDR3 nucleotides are TGTGCCAGCACCTCTGGGGATACGCAGTATTTT. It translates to CASTSGDTQYF.

CDR3 amino acids: CASSQGLYTSGGETQYF. CDR3 sequence (DNA): TGCGCCAGCAGCCAAGGGTTGTATACTAGCGGTGGAGAGACCCAGTACTTC. The rearrangement uses TRBV4-3 and TRBJ2-5, with 8 bases lining up with TRBD2. The CDR3 is 17 amino acids. Trimming at V came to 1 base and at J to 4 bases, leaving 11 bases not matched to a gene. The germline CDR1 and CDR2 sequences are LGHNA and YSLEER.

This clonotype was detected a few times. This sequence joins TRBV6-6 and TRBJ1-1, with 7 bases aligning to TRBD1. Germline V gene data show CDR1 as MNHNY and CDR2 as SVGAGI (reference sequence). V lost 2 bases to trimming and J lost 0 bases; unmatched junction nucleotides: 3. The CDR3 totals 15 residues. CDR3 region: CASSYTGALNTEAFF. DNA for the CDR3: TGTGCCAGCAGTTACACAGGGGCGCTGAACACTGAAGCTTTCTTT.

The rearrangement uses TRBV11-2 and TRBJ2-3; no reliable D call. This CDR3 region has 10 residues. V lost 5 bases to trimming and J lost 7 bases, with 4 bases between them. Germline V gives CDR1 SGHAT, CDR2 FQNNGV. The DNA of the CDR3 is TGTGCCAGCAGCCTGCATACGCAGTATTTT. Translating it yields CASSLHTQYF.

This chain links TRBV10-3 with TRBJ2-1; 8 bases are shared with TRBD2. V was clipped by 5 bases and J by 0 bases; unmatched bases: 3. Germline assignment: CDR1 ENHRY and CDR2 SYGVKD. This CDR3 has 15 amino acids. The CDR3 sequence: CAISSGGSSYNEQFF. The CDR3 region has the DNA TGTGCCATCAGTAGCGGGGGTAGCTCCTACAATGAGCAGTTCTTC.

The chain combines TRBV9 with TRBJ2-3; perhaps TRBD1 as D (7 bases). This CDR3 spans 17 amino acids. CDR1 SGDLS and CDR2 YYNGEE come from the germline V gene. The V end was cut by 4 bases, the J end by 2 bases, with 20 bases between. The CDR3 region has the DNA TGTGCCAGCAGCCAAGGGGGCCTCTCGGGGGCCACAGATACGCAGTATTTT. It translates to CASSQGGLSGATDTQYF.

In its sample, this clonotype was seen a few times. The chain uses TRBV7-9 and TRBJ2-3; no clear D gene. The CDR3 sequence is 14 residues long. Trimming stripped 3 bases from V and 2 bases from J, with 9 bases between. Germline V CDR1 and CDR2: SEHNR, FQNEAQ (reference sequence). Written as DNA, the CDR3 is TGTGCCAGCAGCTTCAAGGGAATCACAGATACGCAGTATTTT. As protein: CASSFKGITDTQYF. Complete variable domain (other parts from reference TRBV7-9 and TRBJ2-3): DTGVSQNPRHKITKRGQNVTFRCDPISEHNRLYWYRQTLGQGPEFLTYFQNEAQLEKSRLLSDRFSAERPKGSFSTLEIQRTEQGDSAMYLCASSFKGITDTQYFGPGTRLTVL.

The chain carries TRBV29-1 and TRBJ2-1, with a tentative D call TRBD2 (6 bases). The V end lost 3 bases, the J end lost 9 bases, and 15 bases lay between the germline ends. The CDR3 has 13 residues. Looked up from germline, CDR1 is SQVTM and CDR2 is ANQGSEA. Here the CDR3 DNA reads TGCAGCGTTGATAAGTTGGAGGGTAGTGAGCAGTTCTTC. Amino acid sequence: CSVDKLEGSEQFF.

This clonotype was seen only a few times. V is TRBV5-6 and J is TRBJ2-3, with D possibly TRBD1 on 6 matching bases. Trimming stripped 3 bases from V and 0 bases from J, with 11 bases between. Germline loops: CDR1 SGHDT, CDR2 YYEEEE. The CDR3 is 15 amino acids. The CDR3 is CASSWTVSSTDTQYF. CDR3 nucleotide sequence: TGTGCCAGCAGCTGGACAGTTTCTAGCACAGATACGCAGTATTTT.

The CDR3 coding sequence is TGTGCCCGGGTAAGGCCTGGGGCCAACGTCCTGACTTTC. Translated, it gives CARVRPGANVLTF. V is TRBV30 and J is TRBJ2-6; D not resolved. Trimming took off 8 bases at V and 2 bases at J, with 10 bases between the two ends. The CDR3 totals 13 residues. Per germline, CDR1 GTSNPN and CDR2 SVGIG (reference sequence).

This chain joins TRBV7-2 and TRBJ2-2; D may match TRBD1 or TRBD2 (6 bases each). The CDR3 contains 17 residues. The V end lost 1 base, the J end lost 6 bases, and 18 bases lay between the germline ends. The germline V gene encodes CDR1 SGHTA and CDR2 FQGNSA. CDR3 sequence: CASSLVLQGGDAGELFF. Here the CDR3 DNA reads TGTGCCAGCAGCTTAGTTTTACAGGGCGGGGACGCCGGGGAGCTGTTTTTT.

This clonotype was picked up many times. The CDR3 region is CASSLNREREQYF. The CDR3 bases are TGTGCCAGCAGCTTAAACAGGGAGAGGGAGCAGTACTTC. This sequence joins TRBV7-2 and TRBJ2-7; a possible D gene is TRBD1 (6 bases). Between the trimmed V and J ends, which lost 2 bases and 7 bases, there was a span of 12 bases. Germline assignment: CDR1 SGHTA and CDR2 FQGNSA. The CDR3 runs to 13 residues.

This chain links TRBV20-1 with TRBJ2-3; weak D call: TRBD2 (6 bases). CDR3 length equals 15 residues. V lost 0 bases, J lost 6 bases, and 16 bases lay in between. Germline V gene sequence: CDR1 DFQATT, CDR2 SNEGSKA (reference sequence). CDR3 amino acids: CSAREGGSGEDTQYF. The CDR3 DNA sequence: TGCAGTGCTAGAGAGGGGGGTAGTGGGGAGGATACGCAGTATTTT.

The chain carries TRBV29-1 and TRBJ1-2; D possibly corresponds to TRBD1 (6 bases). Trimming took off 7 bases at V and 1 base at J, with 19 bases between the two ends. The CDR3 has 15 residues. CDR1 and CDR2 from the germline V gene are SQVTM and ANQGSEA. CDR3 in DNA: TGCAGCGCCGGGACCGGGACACGACTTAACTATGGCTACACCTTC. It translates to CSAGTGTRLNYGYTF.